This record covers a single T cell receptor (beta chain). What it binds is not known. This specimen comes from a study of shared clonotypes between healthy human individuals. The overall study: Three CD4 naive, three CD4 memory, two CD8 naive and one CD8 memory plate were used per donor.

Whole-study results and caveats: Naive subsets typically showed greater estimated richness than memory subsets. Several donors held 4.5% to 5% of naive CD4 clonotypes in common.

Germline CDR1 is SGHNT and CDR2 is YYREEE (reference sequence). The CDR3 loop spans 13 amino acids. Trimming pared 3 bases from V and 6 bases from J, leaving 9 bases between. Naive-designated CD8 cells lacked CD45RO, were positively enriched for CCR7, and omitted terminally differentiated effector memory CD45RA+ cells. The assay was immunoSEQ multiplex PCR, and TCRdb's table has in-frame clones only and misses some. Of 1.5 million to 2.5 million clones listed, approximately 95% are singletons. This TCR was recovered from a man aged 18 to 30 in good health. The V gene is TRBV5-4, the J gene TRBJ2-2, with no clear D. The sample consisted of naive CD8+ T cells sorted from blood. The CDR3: CASSSNIPGELFF. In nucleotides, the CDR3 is TGTGCCAGCAGCTCCAATATCCCCGGGGAGCTGTTTTTT.